This T cell receptor (beta chain) was recovered during a study of blood T cell repertoires in COVID-19. Study at large: There were acute and convalescent COVID-19 samples, and they came from the United States, Italy and Spain. Nucleic acid was either cDNA or gDNA, and it came from T cells, B-cell-depleted T cells, or PBMCs.

As handled by the study authors: Amplified reference gene primers provided the basis for estimating nucleated cell counts. TCRdb's copy holds only in-frame clones and misses some; the assay was immunoSEQ multiplex PCR. The V and J calls and clone size are taken from that table; D and trimming were inferred from the DNA. The profile shows about 240,000 clones, 82% of them singletons. Germline V lookup: CDR1 MNHEY, CDR2 SVGAGI. The length of the CDR3 is 13 residues. V shed 4 bases and J shed 7 bases, with 11 bases lying between them. The specimen was peripheral blood. The gene calls are TRBV6-5 and TRBJ1-5, with D hard to call. The receptor's source is a woman between 55 and 75 years old with active or convalescent COVID-19. The chain's CDR3 is CASSSAEWQPQHF. For the CDR3, the DNA is TGTGCCAGCAGTTCCGCGGAGTGGCAGCCCCAGCATTTT.